These T cell receptor beta chains were read from a single sample in a study of identical twins. TCRdb itself ran the 5' RACE reads through MiXCR, one entry per CDR3 protein. The sample lists roughly 720,000 distinct CDR3 sequences, around a sixth seen once, with about 12% in the top ten. In addition, the sample was reused for a study of T cells expressing NK-cell markers.

Sequencing input: PBMCs. The origin of the receptors is a woman aged 18-29 years in good health. The CDR3 runs from the conserved cysteine through the conserved F or W. D genes are given only for firm matches. For some rows the clone size is stated as once, few or many, or as a class when expanded; others skip it.

NA | TRBJ2-3 | NA | TRBV5-6 | CASSLPGASTDTQYF | TGTGCCAGCAGCTTGCCCGGGGCCAGCACAGATACGCAGTATTTT
NA | TRBJ1-2 | NA | TRBV20-1 | CRGHSARDLDGYTF | TGCAGGGGACACTCCGCCAGGGACCTAGATGGCTACACCTTC
NA | TRBJ2-5 | few | TRBV9 | CASSAPPPSYQETQYF | TGTGCCAGCAGCGCCCCCCCCCCTAGCTACCAAGAGACCCAGTACTTC
TRBD2 | TRBJ2-7 | NA | TRBV12-3/TRBV12-4 | CASRRTSGSINEQYF | TGTGCCAGCAGACGGACTAGCGGGAGCATCAACGAGCAGTACTTC
NA | TRBJ1-5 | NA | TRBV5-1 | CASSPVRRINQPQHF | TGCGCCAGCAGCCCGGTTAGGCGGATCAATCAGCCCCAGCATTTT
NA | TRBJ1-1 | NA | TRBV6-4 | CASSASIEAFF | TGTGCCAGCAGTGCCTCCATAGAAGCTTTCTTT
NA | TRBJ1-5 | many | TRBV20-1 | CSARDRGGNQPQHF | TGCAGTGCTAGAGATCGAGGGGGCAATCAGCCCCAGCATTTT
TRBD2 | TRBJ2-5 | NA | TRBV5-4 | CASRTSGPKETQYF | TGTGCCAGCAGGACTAGCGGGCCAAAAGAGACCCAGTACTTC
NA | TRBJ2-1 | NA | TRBV5-1 | CASSDRQFNEQFF | TGCGCCAGCAGCGATCGACAGTTCAATGAGCAGTTCTTC
NA | TRBJ2-2 | NA | TRBV7-9 | CASSRNWRTGELFF | TGTGCCAGCAGCCGAAATTGGCGCACCGGGGAGCTGTTTTTT
TRBD2 | TRBJ2-5 | NA | TRBV6-5 | CASSYSLAGGYETQYF | TGTGCCAGCAGTTACTCCCTAGCGGGAGGTTACGAGACCCAGTACTTC
NA | TRBJ2-7 | few | TRBV10-3 | CAIRASGAGYEQYF | TGTGCCATCAGGGCTTCAGGGGCGGGCTACGAGCAGTACTTC
TRBD2 | TRBJ2-3 | NA | TRBV19 | CASSIALAGGFTQYF | TGTGCCAGTAGTATAGCGCTAGCGGGGGGTTTTACGCAGTATTTT
TRBD2 | TRBJ2-1 | NA | TRBV20-1 | CSARLAGTDEQFF | TGCAGTGCGAGACTAGCGGGGACCGACGAGCAGTTCTTC
NA | TRBJ2-7 | few | TRBV5-1 | CASSLVIVPEITYEQYF | TGCGCCAGCAGCTTGGTAATTGTCCCAGAAATAACCTACGAGCAGTACTTC
TRBD2 | TRBJ2-3 | few | TRBV20-1 | CRAGGPVDTQYF | TGCAGAGCGGGAGGGCCGGTAGATACGCAGTATTTT
NA | TRBJ2-7 | many | TRBV12-3/TRBV12-4 | CASSFVGDYEQYF | TGTGCCAGCAGTTTCGTCGGAGATTACGAGCAGTACTTC
NA | TRBJ2-3 | few | TRBV12-3/TRBV12-4 | CASRLGTARRDTQYF | TGTGCCAGCAGGCTGGGGACGGCCCGGAGAGATACGCAGTATTTT
NA | TRBJ1-6 | few | TRBV5-1 | CASSAENSPLHF | TGCGCCAGCAGCGCCGAAAATTCACCCCTCCACTTT
TRBD1 | TRBJ2-5 | few | TRBV15 | CATSRVLRQGQETQYF | TGTGCCACCAGCAGAGTCTTACGACAGGGCCAAGAGACCCAGTACTTC
NA | TRBJ2-4 | few | TRBV20-1 | CSARDLEAKNIQYF | TGCAGTGCTAGAGACCTCGAAGCCAAAAACATTCAGTACTTC
TRBD1 | TRBJ2-7 | NA | TRBV20-1 | CSAIRDRALYEQYF | TGCAGTGCTATCCGGGACAGGGCCCTTTACGAGCAGTACTTC
NA | TRBJ1-3 | NA | TRBV6-1 | CASSPRTGNTIYF | TGTGCCAGCAGTCCCCGGACTGGAAACACCATATATTTT
TRBD2 | TRBJ2-7 | NA | TRBV7-6 | CASSLRGRAHNYEQYF | TGTGCCAGCAGCTTACGCGGGAGGGCTCACAACTACGAGCAGTACTTC
TRBD1 | TRBJ2-2 | NA | TRBV5-5 | CASSSVGTANTGELFF | TGTGCCAGCAGCTCGGTGGGGACAGCGAACACCGGGGAGCTGTTTTTT
TRBD2 | TRBJ2-7 | NA | TRBV20-1 | CSASIAGRQPYEQYF | TGCAGTGCTAGTATAGCGGGACGCCAACCCTACGAGCAGTACTTC
NA | TRBJ2-7 | few | TRBV28 | CASSPRRYEQYF | TGTGCCAGCTCCCCTCGCAGGTACGAGCAGTACTTC
NA | TRBJ2-1 | NA | TRBV6-2/TRBV6-3 | CASSQQGGEQFF | TGTGCCAGCAGTCAACAGGGAGGGGAGCAGTTCTTC
NA | TRBJ1-3 | NA | TRBV27 | CASSLSLPGLRRNTIYF | TGTGCCAGCAGTTTATCACTGCCAGGGCTGAGAAGGAACACCATATATTTT
NA | TRBJ2-5 | NA | TRBV6-1 | CASSPPGTQETQYF | TGTGCCAGCAGTCCCCCAGGGACTCAAGAGACCCAGTACTTC
NA | TRBJ2-2 | NA | TRBV6-5 | CASSWGEAGELFF | TGTGCCAGCAGTTGGGGCGAGGCCGGGGAGCTGTTTTTT
NA | TRBJ1-2 | NA | TRBV7-2 | CASSLHTGYRGYTF | TGTGCCAGCAGCTTACATACAGGGTACCGGGGCTACACCTTC
NA | TRBJ2-3 | few | TRBV3-1 | CASSQAGTPADTQYF | TGTGCCAGCAGCCAAGCGGGGACTCCGGCAGATACGCAGTATTTT
NA | TRBJ2-2 | few | TRBV11-3 | CASGGAVYSGELFF | TGTGCCAGCGGAGGTGCCGTCTATTCCGGGGAGCTGTTTTTT
NA | TRBJ2-3 | few | TRBV7-2 | CASSLGASDTDTQYF | TGTGCCAGCAGCTTAGGGGCTAGCGACACAGATACGCAGTATTTT
NA | TRBJ2-2 | NA | TRBV5-1 | CASQGIVDTGELFF | TGCGCCAGCCAGGGAATAGTGGACACCGGGGAGCTGTTTTTT
NA | TRBJ2-1 | many | TRBV20-1 | CSASRDRRGGEQFF | TGCAGTGCTAGCCGGGACAGAAGGGGGGGTGAGCAGTTCTTC
NA | TRBJ2-7 | NA | TRBV28 | CASSILGVPYEQYF | TGTGCCAGCAGTATATTGGGGGTTCCCTACGAGCAGTACTTC
TRBD1 | TRBJ2-3 | few | TRBV10-3 | CAISEPSRGRADTQYF | TGTGCCATCAGTGAGCCGAGCAGGGGGCGTGCAGATACGCAGTATTTT
NA | TRBJ1-2 | few | TRBV6-1 | CASIPQGSSYGYTF | TGTGCCAGCATCCCCCAAGGCAGCAGCTACGGCTACACCTTC
NA | TRBJ2-3 | many | TRBV16 | CASSQSVTDTQYF | TGTGCCAGCAGCCAATCGGTAACAGATACGCAGTATTTT
NA | TRBJ2-5 | NA | TRBV20-1 | CSVGWGAWGGQETQYF | TGCAGTGTGGGATGGGGGGCGTGGGGGGGACAAGAGACCCAGTACTTC
NA | TRBJ2-7 | NA | TRBV12-3/TRBV12-4 | CASSPFGGRGNEQYF | TGTGCCAGCAGTCCTTTTGGAGGGAGAGGCAACGAGCAGTACTTC
NA | TRBJ2-3 | NA | TRBV29-1 | CSAGRAADTQYF | TGCAGCGCCGGCCGGGCGGCAGATACGCAGTATTTT
TRBD2 | TRBJ2-1 | few | TRBV20-1 | CSARVGGPGLAHPEQFF | TGCAGTGCTAGAGTTGGAGGTCCGGGACTAGCACATCCTGAGCAGTTCTTC
NA | TRBJ2-5 | NA | TRBV7-9 | CASSPGAPEQETQYF | TGTGCCAGCAGCCCAGGGGCCCCCGAACAAGAGACCCAGTACTTC
NA | TRBJ2-2 | NA | TRBV6-5 | CASSYQPAAELFF | TGTGCCAGCAGTTACCAGCCCGCCGCGGAGCTGTTTTTT
NA | TRBJ2-3 | few | TRBV5-1 | CASSGFDSGTDTQYF | TGCGCCAGCAGCGGATTTGATTCGGGCACAGATACGCAGTATTTT
TRBD1 | TRBJ2-7 | few | TRBV12-5 | CASGLARDRGYEQYF | TGTGCTAGTGGTTTGGCCCGGGACAGGGGGTACGAGCAGTACTTC
TRBD1 | TRBJ1-1 | NA | TRBV29-1 | CSVSGQGRNTEAFF | TGCAGCGTCTCGGGACAGGGGAGGAACACTGAAGCTTTCTTT